This passage covers 16 T cell receptor beta chains from one sample sequenced in a study of T cell repertoires in ileal Crohn's disease. As to time point: neoterminal ileum biopsy at postoperative endoscopy, about 6 months after surgery. The method was immunoSEQ multiplex PCR; TCRdb's version includes in-frame clones alone and lacks a portion of them. The table has about 62,000 clones, around 90% seen once. Material for sequencing was ileal tissue. These receptors were collected from an adult with Crohn's disease.

The J gene is TRBJ1-2, the V gene TRBV6-4, with 9 bases matching TRBD1. CDR3 length: 14 residues. Germline values: CDR1 MRHNA, CDR2 SNTAGT. V shed 1 base, J shed 5 bases, and the junction held 2 bases outside the gene matches. Here the CDR3 DNA reads TGTGCCAGCAGTGACTTGACAGGGGGGTATGGCTACACCTTC. Translated: CASSDLTGGYGYTF.

The chain links TRBV19 to TRBJ1-2; 9 nucleotides agree with TRBD1. In germline, CDR1 is LNHDA, CDR2 SQIVND (reference sequence). Trimming cost V 7 bases and J 0 bases; bases outside gene matches: 12. This CDR3 has 17 amino acids. The CDR3 DNA reads as TGTGCCAGTAAGGCTGGGACAGGGAGTAGGACTAACTATGGCTACACCTTC. This encodes CASKAGTGSRTNYGYTF.

J is TRBJ1-1 and V is TRBV30; D perhaps matches TRBD1 (5 bases). The germline V and J ends were trimmed by 2 bases and 4 bases, with 20 bases remaining between them. The CDR3 runs 16 residues. Per the germline V gene, CDR1 is GTSNPN and CDR2 is SVGIG (reference sequence). The CDR3 DNA follows: TGTGCCTGGAGTAGCGGGGGGGTCTTAATGGTCACTGAAGCTTTCTTT. It codes for CAWSSGGVLMVTEAFF.

CDR3 sequence (DNA): TGCAGCGTCGGAGGGACAGTCCTTGGCTACACCTTC. Protein: CSVGGTVLGYTF. The chain joins TRBV29-1 to TRBJ1-2, with 7 bases matching TRBD1. V was pared by 6 bases and J by 7 bases, with 8 bases of the junction left unmatched. The germline CDR1 and CDR2 sequences are SQVTM and ANQGSEA. This CDR3 contains 12 residues.

CDR3 sequence: CASSPNSNQPQHF. The CDR3 coding sequence is TGTGCCAGCTCACCCAATAGCAATCAGCCCCAGCATTTT. V and J are TRBV18 and TRBJ1-5; no firm D call. V lost 3 bases, J lost 0 bases, and 3 bases lay in between. The germline V gene encodes CDR1 KGHSH and CDR2 LQKENI. CDR3 length: 13 residues.

V usage is TRBV2 and J usage is TRBJ1-5, with D hard to call. Germline V gene data show CDR1 as SNHLY and CDR2 as FYNNEI. V was shortened by 7 bases and J by 2 bases, with 15 bases between the two germline ends. The CDR3 sequence is 15 residues long. CDR3 sequence reads: CASNPVGRGNQPQHF. The CDR3 nucleotides read TGTGCCAGCAATCCTGTCGGGAGGGGCAATCAGCCCCAGCATTTT.

The rearrangement uses TRBV6-5 and TRBJ2-3; maybe TRBD2 (6 bases). The V end was cut by 9 bases, the J end by 6 bases, with 16 bases between. The CDR3 extends over 13 amino acids. Germline lookup yields CDR1 MNHEY and CDR2 SVGAGI. CDR3 nucleotide sequence: TGTGCCAGTAAAGCTAGCGTTCGGGATACGCAGTATTTT. It codes for CASKASVRDTQYF.

V gene TRBV5-1 combines with J gene TRBJ1-4; TRBD1 might be the D (6 bases). The germline V gene encodes CDR1 SGHRS and CDR2 YFSETQ. Trimming removed 5 bases from V and 3 bases from J, with 11 bases in between. The CDR3 runs to 14 residues. In DNA form, the CDR3 reads TGCGCCAGCAGTTCAGGACAGCCTAATGAAAAACTGTTTTTT. It translates to CASSSGQPNEKLFF.

This chain links TRBV10-3 with TRBJ1-5; D possibly corresponds to TRBD1 (6 bases). Germline CDR1 ENHRY, CDR2 SYGVKD. The CDR3 spans 14 residues. The ends were cut back, 10 bases at V and 1 base at J, with 14 bases in the middle. The CDR3 DNA is TGTGCCAGCTCGAACAGGGAAAGCAATCAGCCCCAGCATTTT. It is translated as CASSNRESNQPQHF.

This chain uses TRBV19 with TRBJ1-4; the D is unclear. In germline, CDR1 is LNHDA, CDR2 SQIVND (reference sequence). Trimming left V 5 bases short and J 8 bases short, with 12 bases between. CDR3 size: 13 residues. The CDR3 protein is CASSLPGREKLFF. CDR3 sequence (DNA): TGTGCCAGTAGTCTTCCGGGGAGGGAAAAACTGTTTTTT.

The genes are TRBV4-1 and TRBJ2-3; 7 bases map to TRBD1. This CDR3 has 14 residues. V trimming: 3 bases; J trimming: 0 bases; junction bases outside the gene matches: 0. The germline CDR1 and CDR2 sequences are MGHRA and YSYEKL. As DNA, the CDR3 is TGCGCCAGCAGCCAGGGACAGAGCACAGATACGCAGTATTTT. Residues: CASSQGQSTDTQYF.

The V and J genes are TRBV11-1 and TRBJ2-7; no definite D call. Germline V lookup: CDR1 SGHAT, CDR2 FQDESV (reference sequence). The CDR3 has 12 amino acids. V shed 5 bases and J shed 1 base, with 6 bases lying between them. CDR3 amino acids: CASSHTSYEQYF. CDR3 in DNA: TGTGCCAGCAGCCATACTTCCTACGAGCAGTACTTC.

The rearrangement links TRBV19 to TRBJ1-2, with 7 bases aligning to TRBD1. Germline values: CDR1 LNHDA, CDR2 SQIVND (reference sequence). The CDR3 has 12 amino acids. After removal of 5 bases from V and 6 bases from J, the junction contained 3 bases not matched to a gene. The CDR3 protein is CASSSGQDGYTF. Written as DNA, the CDR3 is TGTGCCAGTAGTTCCGGACAGGATGGCTACACCTTC.

The chain carries TRBV25-1 and TRBJ1-2; TRBD1 is a possible D gene (6 bases). CDR3 size: 13 residues. Trimming shortened V by 5 bases and J by 5 bases, and 12 bases separated the two germline ends. CDR1 and CDR2 (germline): MGHDK, SYGVNS. The CDR3 region has the DNA TGTGCCAGCAGTACTGGACAGCTTTATGGCTACACCTTC. Its translation: CASSTGQLYGYTF.

This clone was detected once. The chain employs TRBV5-4 and TRBJ1-2; TRBD1 might be the D (5 bases). The V end was cut by 4 bases, the J end by 6 bases, with 10 bases between. Germline V gene data show CDR1 as SGHNT and CDR2 as YYREEE (reference sequence). The CDR3 loop spans 12 amino acids. DNA for the CDR3: TGTGCCAGCAGCCCCGGGACTGATGGCTACACCTTC. This encodes CASSPGTDGYTF. Looking up the rest from reference TRBV5-4 and TRBJ1-2 gives the full variable domain: ETGVTQSPTHLIKTRGQQVTLRCSSQSGHNTVSWYQQALGQGPQFIFQYYREEENGRGNFPPRFSGLQFPNYSSELNVNALELDDSALYLCASSPGTDGYTFGSGTRLTVV.

The J gene is TRBJ2-7, the V gene TRBV6-1, with 7 bases lining up with TRBD1. Germline loops: CDR1 MNHNS, CDR2 SASEGT. This CDR3 has 14 amino acids. V shed 7 bases and J 4 bases; nucleotides not matched to a gene: 10. For the CDR3, the DNA is TGTGCCAGCACTAGGGGGCCCGGTCCTTACGAGCAGTACGTC. Its translation: CASTRGPGPYEQYV.